This T cell receptor (beta chain) stems from a study of low-dose radiotherapy and immunotherapy resistance in tumors. Both TCRalpha and TCRbeta chains were reverse transcribed with V-gene-specific primers. A constant-region primer paired with the V-primer adapter amplified TCRs over 20 PCR cycles. TCRdb reprocessed the reads via MiXCR and lists one record per CDR3 protein. The sample has over 70,000 distinct CDR3 sequences; around 30% are singletons. Time point here: before trial treatment. The CDR3 has 14 residues. Germline CDR1 and CDR2: MDHEN and SYDVKM. V dropped 6 bases and J dropped 5 bases, with 11 bases sitting between them.

The source was PBMCs, collected before treatment. The V gene is TRBV28, the J gene TRBJ1-6, with a weak D call TRBD1 (5 bases). The receptor comes from a female donor with ovarian cancer. The CDR3 DNA sequence: TGTGCCAGCAGCCATCTGGGGGATAATTCACCCCTCCACTTT. It encodes CASSHLGDNSPLHF.